Following are 3 T cell receptor beta chains from one sample sequenced in a study of PD-1 blockade in mismatch repair-deficient tumors. Sequenced by immunoSEQ multiplex PCR; TCRdb stores in-frame clones only, minus some. The sample has 90,000 to 120,000 clones, 65% to 85% seen once. Source: peripheral blood, taken around 8 months after starting pembrolizumab. The receptors derive from an adult with mismatch repair-deficient cancer.

The rearrangement links TRBV7-2 to TRBJ1-2, with unresolved D. The CDR3 is made up of 14 amino acids. Germline-derived CDR1 and CDR2 are SGHTA and FQGNSA. The V end lost 5 bases, the J end lost 6 bases, and 16 bases lay between the germline ends. The CDR3 DNA sequence: TGTGCCAGCAGCGCGTTTCGAGTGGTGGATGGCTACACCTTC. Protein sequence: CASSAFRVVDGYTF.

The chain uses TRBV5-1 and TRBJ1-2, with 8 bases that match TRBD1. The CDR3 is 15 residues long. The ends lost 0 bases at V and 4 bases at J; junction bases unmatched: 5. Germline V gives CDR1 SGHRS, CDR2 YFSETQ. The CDR3 nucleotides read TGCGCCAGCAGCTTGGAGCAGGGACAGGTCTATGGCTACACCTTC. Protein product: CASSLEQGQVYGYTF.

The chain carries TRBV27 and TRBJ1-1; D is unclear. V was shortened by 8 bases and J by 1 base, with 11 bases between the two germline ends. CDR3 length: 13 amino acids. The germline V gene has CDR1 MNHEY and CDR2 SMNVEV (reference sequence). The CDR3 here is CASGRGRNTEAFF. The CDR3 nucleotides are TGTGCCAGCGGAAGAGGCAGGAACACTGAAGCTTTCTTT.